This TCR beta chain was documented in a study of PD-1 blockade in classical Hodgkin lymphoma (dated by TCRdb to about 2020). About the investigation overall: Nivolumab dosing was 3 mg/kg intravenously every 2 weeks, continuing until either disease progression or unacceptable toxicity. The study used TCR beta sequencing and CyTOF to define a peripheral blood immune signature of response to PD-1 blockade in classical Hodgkin lymphoma.

Overall results and qualifications from the work: The study covered only a single clinical trial cohort, and the causes of the repertoire differences, possibly disease activity or prior therapy, were still not defined. Baseline diversity similar to that of newly diagnosed patients was observed in trial patients achieving complete response, whereas significantly lower diversity was observed in partial responders and progressors. CD4+ but not CD8+ TCR diversity rose significantly by C4D1 (p=0.0027 vs p=0.16), most apparent in complete responders (p=0.02). Lower diversity was observed in patients in whom nivolumab was started less than 1 year after ASCT, and these patients were excluded from later analyses so that confounding by immune reconstitution would be avoided. Baseline TCR diversity was reported as lower in newly diagnosed patients than in healthy donors, and lower still in relapsed/refractory patients.

CDR1 and CDR2, per the germline V gene, are SNHLY and FYNNEI. The cysteine opens and the phenylalanine closes a CDR3 of 13 amino acids. The DNA shown is the 39-base CDR3, in frame from base 1. V is reduced by 3 bases and J by 2 bases, leaving a spacing of 8 bases between them. This specimen's time point label, per the study, means: cycle 2 day 1 (C2D1) of nivolumab. All trial patients had relapsed after autologous stem cell transplantation, with cohorts A, B and C differing in prior brentuximab vedotin exposure. A total of under 70 patients with relapsed/refractory classical Hodgkin lymphoma made up the trial cohort, and each patient's best overall response was complete response, partial response or progressive disease. Trial patients were treated with single-agent nivolumab in the multi-cohort phase II CheckMate 205 trial. Best overall response was determined by an independent review committee according to the 2007 International Working Group response criteria. Trial PBMCs were collected just before the start of nivolumab (C1D1) and during therapy at cycle 2 day 1 and cycle 4 day 1. After peripheral blood was drawn into 8 mL Vacutainer Cell Preparation Tubes, PBMCs were isolated by centrifugation and then cryopreserved.

Genomic DNA was extracted with the Qiagen DNeasy kit from unsorted PBMCs and from negatively selected CD4+ and CD8+ fractions. Using primers that anneal to V and J segments, immunoSEQ multiplex PCR amplified the TCR beta CDR3 regions. A synthetic immune receptor repertoire was used to minimize amplification bias, and any residual bias was removed computationally once sequencing was done. Regarding the original processing steps: Repertoire diversity was quantified as the Shannon entropy index using custom Python scripts. Unsorted, CD4+ and CD8+ repertoires were analyzed separately, except in combined analyses where CD4+ and CD8+ sequences were merged in silico. Clonal expansion was defined as a frequency increase of at least 2-fold after treatment compared with C1D1, and clones undetected at baseline were assigned a pseudocount of 0.5. Singleton clones were defined as clones with 0 or 1 copy at C1D1, and non-singleton clones were defined as clones with 2 or more copies. Clones expanded in unsorted samples were annotated as CD4+, CD8+ or unknown by matching protein sequences in sorted samples from the same patient. Wilcoxon tests on paired samples were used to test diversity changes from C1D1 to C4D1. TCRdb re-hosts the immuneACCESS table, in-frame sequences only. Its copies lack some clones; in the studies checked, an unresolved V gene accounts for under half of them, and the cause for the rest is not known. That table is the source of V, J and clone size, and D and trimming were worked out from the DNA. Recorded for this sample are around 24,000 clones; around 64% of them occurred a single time. The top ten clones comprise 10% to 15% of the sample.

In regard to this clone: No antigen is known for it. Base quality data are lacking; no much larger clone is found one base away.

This receptor chain uses TRBV2 and TRBJ2-7, and possibly TRBD2, on 5 matching bases. The receptor comes from a human donor with classical Hodgkin lymphoma. Sequencing was performed on peripheral blood mononuclear cells (PBMCs), taken before the second cycle of nivolumab. Here is the DNA: TGTGCCAGCAGTGATGACTACACCTACGAGCAGTACTTC. Translated, it gives CASSDDYTYEQYF.